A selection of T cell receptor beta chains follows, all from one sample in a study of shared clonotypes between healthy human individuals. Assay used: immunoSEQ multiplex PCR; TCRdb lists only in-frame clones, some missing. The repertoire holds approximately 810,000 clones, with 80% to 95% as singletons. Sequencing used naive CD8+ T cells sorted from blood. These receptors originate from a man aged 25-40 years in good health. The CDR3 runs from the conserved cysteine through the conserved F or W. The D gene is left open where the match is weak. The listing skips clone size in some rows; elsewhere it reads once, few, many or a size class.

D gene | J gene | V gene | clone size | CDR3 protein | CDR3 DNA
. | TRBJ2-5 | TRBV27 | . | CASSLYLGETQYF | TGTGCCAGCAGTTTATATTTGGGAGAGACCCAGTACTTC
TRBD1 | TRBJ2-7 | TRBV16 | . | CASSPTPGQGRHEQYF | TGTGCCAGCAGCCCTACCCCCGGACAGGGTCGCCACGAGCAGTACTTC
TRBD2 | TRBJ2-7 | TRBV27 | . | CASSLSVLAGYEQYF | TGTGCCAGCAGTTTGAGCGTACTAGCGGGGTACGAGCAGTACTTC
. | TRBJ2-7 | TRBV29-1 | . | CSPGEGDNYEQYF | TGCAGCCCTGGGGAGGGGGATAACTACGAGCAGTACTTC
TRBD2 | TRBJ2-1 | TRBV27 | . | CASTLGTSGFNEQFF | TGTGCCAGCACCTTGGGGACTAGCGGGTTCAATGAGCAGTTCTTC
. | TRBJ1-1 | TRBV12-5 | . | CASNGQEGTNTEAFF | TGTGCTAGCAATGGGCAGGAGGGGACGAACACTGAAGCTTTCTTT
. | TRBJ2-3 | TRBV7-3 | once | CASSLYGNTDTQYF | TGTGCCAGCAGCTTATACGGGAACACAGATACGCAGTATTTT
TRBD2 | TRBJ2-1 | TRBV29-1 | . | CSVVWVAGAYNEQFF | TGCAGCGTTGTATGGGTAGCGGGAGCCTACAATGAGCAGTTCTTC
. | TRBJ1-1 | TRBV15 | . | CATSRDLTGRNTEAFF | TGTGCCACCAGCAGAGACCTTACGGGACGGAACACTGAAGCTTTCTTT
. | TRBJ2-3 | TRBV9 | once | CASSQAGIGADTQYF | TGTGCCAGCAGCCAGGCGGGGATTGGCGCAGATACGCAGTATTTT
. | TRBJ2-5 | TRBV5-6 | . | CASSLASTRQETQYF | TGTGCCAGCAGCTTGGCCTCGACACGCCAAGAGACCCAGTACTTC
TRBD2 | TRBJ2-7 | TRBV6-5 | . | CASSSWGREGNYEQYF | TGTGCCAGCAGTTCCTGGGGGCGGGAGGGAAATTACGAGCAGTACTTC
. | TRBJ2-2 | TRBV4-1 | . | CASSRPPTGELFF | TGCGCCAGCAGCCGTCCTCCCACCGGGGAGCTGTTTTTT
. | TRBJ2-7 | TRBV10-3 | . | CAIASDRGSEQYF | TGTGCCATCGCCTCCGACCGGGGGTCGGAGCAGTACTTC
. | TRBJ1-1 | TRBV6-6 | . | CASLGDRTEAFF | TGTGCCAGCCTCGGGGATAGGACTGAAGCTTTCTTT
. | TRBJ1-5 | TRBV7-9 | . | CASSFESEAQHF | TGTGCCAGCAGCTTCGAATCAGAGGCCCAGCATTTT
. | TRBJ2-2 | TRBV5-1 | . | CASSLLRPYHTGELFF | TGCGCCAGCAGCTTGTTGAGGCCCTACCACACCGGGGAGCTGTTTTTT
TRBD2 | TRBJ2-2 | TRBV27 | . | CASSSQTSVGTGELFF | TGTGCCAGCAGTTCTCAGACTAGCGTAGGCACCGGGGAGCTGTTTTTT
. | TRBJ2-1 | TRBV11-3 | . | CASSLDPSTGDEQFF | TGTGCCAGCAGCTTAGATCCCAGTACGGGGGATGAGCAGTTCTTC
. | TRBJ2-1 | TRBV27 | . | CASSLRSSEQFF | TGTGCCAGCAGTCTAAGATCTAGTGAGCAGTTCTTC
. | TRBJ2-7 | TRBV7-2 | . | CASSLLFHEQYF | TGTGCCAGCAGCTTGCTATTCCACGAGCAGTACTTC
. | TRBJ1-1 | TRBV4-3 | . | CASSQDRVAEAFF | TGCGCCAGCAGCCAAGATCGGGTCGCTGAAGCTTTCTTT